This T cell receptor (beta chain) was captured in a study of post-analysis software for immune sequencing data. Overall study results and limits: Controls had lower frequencies than patients of about 5 TRBV segments, which included TRBV5-6, TRBV5-1 and TRBV20-1.

Built from TCR beta cDNA, the libraries had unique molecular identifiers in them. TCRdb independently ran MiXCR on the PCR reads; one entry per CDR3 protein. Counted here are about 210,000 distinct CDR3 sequences, over 25% occurring once; the ten biggest clones make up around 3.2%. The CDR3 has 14 residues. Germline V gene lookup returns CDR1 DFQATT and CDR2 SNEGSKA (reference sequence). Germline trimming cut 4 bases from V and 4 bases from J; bases unmatched to any gene: 7. This clonotype was counted between two and nine times. The antigen is undetermined. The source is a girl under 18 with multiple sclerosis. The rearrangement uses TRBV20-1 and TRBJ2-7; the match to TRBD2 covers 10 bases. The sample comprised blood. The CDR3 region has the DNA TGCAGTGCTATTAGCGGGGGGATGGTGTACGAGCAGTACTTC. This sequence encodes CSAISGGMVYEQYF.